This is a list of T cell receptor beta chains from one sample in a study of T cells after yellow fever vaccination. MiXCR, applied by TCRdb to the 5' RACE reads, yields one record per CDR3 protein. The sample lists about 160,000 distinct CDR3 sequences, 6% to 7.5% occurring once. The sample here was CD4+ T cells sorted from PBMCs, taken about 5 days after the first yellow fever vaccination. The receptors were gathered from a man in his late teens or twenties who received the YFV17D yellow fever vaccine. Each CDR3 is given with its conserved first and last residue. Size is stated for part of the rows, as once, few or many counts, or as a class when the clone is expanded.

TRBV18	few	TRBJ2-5	CASSPSGAQETQYF
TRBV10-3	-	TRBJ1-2	CAISESMGRERSYGYTF
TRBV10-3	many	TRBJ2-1	CAISGYTTKTGEQFF
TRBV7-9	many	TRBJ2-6	CASSSNSGANVLTF
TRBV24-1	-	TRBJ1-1	CATSDGGGGNTEAFF
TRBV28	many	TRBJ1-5	CASNQAAASGTNQPQHF
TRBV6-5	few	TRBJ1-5	CASSYPKRQALSNQPQHF
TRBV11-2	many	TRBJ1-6	CASSQGRYNSPLHF
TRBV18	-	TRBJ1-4	CASSPRGGHNEKLFF
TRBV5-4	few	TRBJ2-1	CASSWSSAEQFF
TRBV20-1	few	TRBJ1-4	CSAPDRVDEKLFF
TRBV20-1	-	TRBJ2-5	CSAGGVAGLQETQYF
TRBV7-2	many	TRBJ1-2	CASSSRLGRSTYGYTF
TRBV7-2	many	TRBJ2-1	CASRAPGLETYEQFF
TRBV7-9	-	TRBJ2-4	CASSLIWENIQYF
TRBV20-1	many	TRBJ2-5	CSARDGKRLVGETQYF
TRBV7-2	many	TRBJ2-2	CASSDRIANTGELFF
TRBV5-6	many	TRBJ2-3	CASSWGSSTDTQYF
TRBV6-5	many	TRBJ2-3	CASSYTITDTQYF
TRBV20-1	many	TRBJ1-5	CSAAQGAGQPQHF
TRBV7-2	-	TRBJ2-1	CASSLGLAGNNEQFF
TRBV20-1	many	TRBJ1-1	CSASPGYMNTEAFF
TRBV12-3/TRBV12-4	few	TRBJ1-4	CASRTGGGNEKLFF
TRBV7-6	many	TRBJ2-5	CASSLFPGTSGGAGETQYF
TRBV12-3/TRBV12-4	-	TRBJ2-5	CASRGSGETQHF
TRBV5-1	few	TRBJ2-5	CASSFVEETQYF
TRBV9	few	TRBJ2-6	CASSVEPAGDSGANVLTF
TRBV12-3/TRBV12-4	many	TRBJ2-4	CASSVSSGGLLNIQYF
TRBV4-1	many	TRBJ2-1	CASRRTSGGYSYNEQFF
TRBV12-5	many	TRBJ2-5	CASGNGRLGQQETQYF
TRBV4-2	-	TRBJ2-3	CASSPLAGGLADTQYF
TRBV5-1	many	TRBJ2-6	CASSSDSGANVLTF
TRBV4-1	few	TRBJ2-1	CASSRLGGGANYNEQFF
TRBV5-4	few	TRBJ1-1	CASSPRGGGITEAFF
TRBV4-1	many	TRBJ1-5	CASSQGASANQPQHF
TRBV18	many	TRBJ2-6	CASSLDGFSFPGPDVLTF
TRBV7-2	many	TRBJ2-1	CASSLVRGDLGEQFF
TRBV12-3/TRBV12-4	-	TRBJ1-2	CASSFRQYGYTF
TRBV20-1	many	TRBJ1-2	CSAIRGPREGYTF
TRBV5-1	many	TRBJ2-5	CASSLGGLLDQETQYF
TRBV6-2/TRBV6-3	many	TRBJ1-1	CASRERQGVAEAFF
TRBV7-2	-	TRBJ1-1	CASSWTVNTEAFF
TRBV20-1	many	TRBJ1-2	CSATRQGGGYTF
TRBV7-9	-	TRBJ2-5	CASTPGGGETQYF
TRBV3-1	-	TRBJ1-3	CASSQVGGDGNTIYF
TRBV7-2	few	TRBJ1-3	CASSFEHSSGNTIYF
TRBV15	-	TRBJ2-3	CATSSEDGQTQYF
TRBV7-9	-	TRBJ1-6	CASSLDPPNSPLHF